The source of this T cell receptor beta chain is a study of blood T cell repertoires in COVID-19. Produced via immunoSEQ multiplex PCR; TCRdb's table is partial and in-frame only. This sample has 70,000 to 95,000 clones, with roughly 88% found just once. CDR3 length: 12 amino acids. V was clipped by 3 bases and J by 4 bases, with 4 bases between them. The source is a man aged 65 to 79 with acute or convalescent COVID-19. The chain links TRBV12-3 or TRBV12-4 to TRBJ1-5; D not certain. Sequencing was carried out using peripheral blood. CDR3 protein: CASSFQNQPQHF. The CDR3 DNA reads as TGTGCCAGCAGTTTTCAGAATCAGCCCCAGCATTTT.